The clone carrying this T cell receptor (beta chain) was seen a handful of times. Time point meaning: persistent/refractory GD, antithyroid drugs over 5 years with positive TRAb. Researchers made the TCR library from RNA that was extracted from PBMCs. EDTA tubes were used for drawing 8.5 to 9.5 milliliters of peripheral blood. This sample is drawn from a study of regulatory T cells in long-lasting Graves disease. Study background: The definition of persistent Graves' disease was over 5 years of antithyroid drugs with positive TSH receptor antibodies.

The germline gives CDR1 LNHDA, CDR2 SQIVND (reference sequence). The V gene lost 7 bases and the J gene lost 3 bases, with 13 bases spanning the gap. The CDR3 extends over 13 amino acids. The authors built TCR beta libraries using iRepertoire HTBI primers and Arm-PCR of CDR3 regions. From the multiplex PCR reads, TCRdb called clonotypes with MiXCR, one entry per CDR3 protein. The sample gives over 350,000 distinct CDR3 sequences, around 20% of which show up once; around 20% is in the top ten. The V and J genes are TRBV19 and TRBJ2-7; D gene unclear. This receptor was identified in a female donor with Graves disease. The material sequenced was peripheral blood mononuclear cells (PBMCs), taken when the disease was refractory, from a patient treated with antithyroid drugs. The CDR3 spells CASKDPSDYEQYF. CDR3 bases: TGTGCCAGTAAGGACCCGTCAGACTACGAGCAGTACTTC.